The rows below give T cell receptor beta chains drawn from one sample of a study of early T cells in non-severe SARS-CoV-2 infection. TCRdb reprocessed the 5' RACE reads via MiXCR and lists one record per CDR3 protein. The data hold 35,000 to 50,000 distinct CDR3 sequences, with approximately 6.9% observed a single time. Material for sequencing was whole blood. Receptors originate from an adult who was a healthcare worker with PCR-confirmed SARS-CoV-2 infection or an uninfected control (not recorded which). The CDR3 runs from the conserved cysteine through the conserved F or W. A D gene is named only where the DNA matches it firmly. Rows may omit the clone size; those that give it use once, few, many or a size class.

TRBV12-3/TRBV12-4	few	TRBJ2-2	-	CASSLSTQNTGELFF	TGTGCCAGCAGTTTGAGTACTCAAAACACCGGGGAGCTGTTTTTT
TRBV7-9	many	TRBJ1-6	-	CASSLSGLAGDNSPLHF	TGTGCCAGCAGCTTATCGGGGTTGGCAGGTGATAATTCACCCCTCCACTTT
TRBV18	-	TRBJ2-1	-	CASSPGLANEQFF	TGTGCCAGCTCACCGGGACTGGCCAATGAGCAGTTCTTC
TRBV9	few	TRBJ2-1	-	CASGNAVSEQFF	TGTGCCAGCGGAAACGCGGTCAGTGAGCAGTTCTTC
TRBV5-1	many	TRBJ1-2	-	CASSSGSPANYGYTF	TGCGCCAGCAGCTCGGGTAGCCCCGCTAACTATGGCTACACCTTC
TRBV20-1	many	TRBJ2-7	-	CSASLSSYEQYF	TGCAGTGCTAGTTTAAGTAGCTACGAGCAGTACTTC
TRBV12-3/TRBV12-4	many	TRBJ1-5	TRBD1	CASSLVLSRGSNQPQHF	TGTGCCAGCAGTTTAGTCTTGAGCAGGGGGAGCAATCAGCCCCAGCATTTT
TRBV6-1	few	TRBJ1-6	-	CASNIDPDSPLHF	TGTGCCAGCAATATTGACCCCGATTCACCCCTCCACTTT
TRBV14	many	TRBJ1-1	-	CASSQETHRTEAFF	TGTGCCAGCAGCCAAGAAACCCACCGGACTGAAGCTTTCTTT
TRBV6-1	-	TRBJ1-5	-	CASSQRGRRNQPQHF	TGTGCCAGCAGCCAACGGGGACGGCGCAATCAGCCCCAGCATTTT
TRBV7-9	-	TRBJ2-5	-	CASSLVSWGQETQYF	TGTGCCAGCAGCTTAGTCTCCTGGGGACAAGAGACCCAGTACTTC
TRBV7-2	few	TRBJ1-1	-	CASSSGGGTEAFF	TGTGCCAGCAGCTCCGGGGGTGGTACTGAAGCTTTCTTT
TRBV7-9	many	TRBJ2-5	-	CASSTRPDPFQETQYF	TGTGCCAGCAGCACCCGTCCGGATCCCTTCCAAGAGACCCAGTACTTC
TRBV10-3	many	TRBJ1-6	-	CAIRAGRFNSPLHF	TGTGCCATCAGGGCAGGGCGCTTTAATTCACCCCTCCACTTT
TRBV29-1	many	TRBJ2-7	-	CSALGAVTYEQYF	TGCAGCGCCTTGGGGGCGGTTACCTACGAGCAGTACTTC
TRBV19	many	TRBJ2-1	TRBD2	CASSIDRSGEEQFF	TGTGCCAGTAGTATAGATCGGAGCGGGGAAGAGCAGTTCTTC
TRBV7-8	many	TRBJ2-3	TRBD2	CASSLGGLAKSTDTQYF	TGTGCCAGCAGCTTAGGGGGACTAGCGAAAAGCACAGATACGCAGTATTTT
TRBV6-2/TRBV6-3	many	TRBJ2-5	-	CASSTPPAGLQETQYF	TGTGCCAGCAGTACCCCCCCCGCGGGGCTACAAGAGACCCAGTACTTC
TRBV3-1	many	TRBJ1-4	-	CASSYDSYNEKLFF	TGTGCCAGCAGCTACGACAGTTATAATGAAAAACTGTTTTTT
TRBV5-6	many	TRBJ2-2	TRBD1	CASSTQWQGAYTGELFF	TGTGCCAGCAGCACCCAGTGGCAGGGGGCTTACACCGGGGAGCTGTTTTTT
TRBV5-5	many	TRBJ1-1	-	CASSVTGPEAFF	TGTGCCAGCAGCGTTACAGGGCCCGAAGCTTTCTTT
TRBV19	-	TRBJ2-2	-	CASSAQGLNTGELFF	TGTGCCAGTAGTGCCCAAGGTTTGAACACCGGGGAGCTGTTTTTT
TRBV12-3/TRBV12-4	many	TRBJ1-1	TRBD1	CASSLSPGQLMNTEAFF	TGTGCCAGCAGTTTATCCCCGGGACAGCTCATGAACACTGAAGCTTTCTTT
TRBV20-1	many	TRBJ1-1	TRBD1	CSARGTGYRNTEAFF	TGCAGTGCTAGAGGGACAGGGTATAGGAACACTGAAGCTTTCTTT
TRBV10-3	many	TRBJ2-3	-	CAIMGEGDTQYF	TGTGCCATCATGGGGGAAGGTGATACGCAGTATTTT
TRBV2	many	TRBJ2-7	TRBD1	CASSLDRGYEQYF	TGTGCCAGCAGTCTAGACAGGGGGTACGAGCAGTATTTC